The clone carrying this TCR beta chain has only a few counts. The data belong to a study of beta chain features in type 1 diabetes. On the study more broadly: There were 107,917,701 sorted cells examined across all samples.

The CDR3 totals 13 residues. V was trimmed by 0 bases and J by 3 bases, leaving 5 bases between them. Expressed TCRB transcripts were sequenced because the entire RNA isolate underwent reverse transcription. Profiled with immunoSEQ multiplex PCR; TCRdb holds only in-frame clones, not every one. The sample carries 350,000 or so clones, 15% to 20% recorded once. The rearrangement uses TRBV23-1 and TRBJ2-5; D remains unclear. TRBV23-1 qualifies as an ORF whose function is uncertain. The TCR was taken from a woman aged 18-35 years in good health. The sample taken for sequencing was naive CD4+ T cells from blood. CDR3 DNA: TGCGCCAGCAGTCAATCGGCCAAAGAGACCCAGTACTTC. Encoded protein: CASSQSAKETQYF.